A selection of T cell receptor beta chains follows, all from one sample in a study of T cells in Graves' hyperthyroidism and ophthalmopathy. One entry per CDR3 protein results from TCRdb running MiXCR on the multiplex PCR reads. The table shows about 400,000 distinct CDR3 sequences, with about 14% occurring only once. The sample comprised blood. Receptors were obtained from a man aged 45 to 65 with Graves' ophthalmopathy. Both conserved end residues are part of each CDR3. D genes are given only for firm matches. For some rows the clone size is stated as once, few or many, or as a class when expanded; others skip it.

v_gene,abundance,d_gene,j_gene,len,CDR3nt,CDR3aa
TRBV6-1,NA,NA,TRBJ1-5,16,TGTGCCAGCCAACGGGGTAGGAGAGCCGGGACTCAGCCCCAGCATTTT,CASQRGRRAGTQPQHF
TRBV13,many,NA,TRBJ2-1,13,TGTGCCAGCAGCTTAGTCAGGGGCAATGAGCAGTTCTTC,CASSLVRGNEQFF
TRBV3-1,many,TRBD2,TRBJ2-1,15,TGTGCCAGCAGCCAAGGTCCAGCGGGGCGGGATGAGCAGTTCTTC,CASSQGPAGRDEQFF
TRBV7-9,many,NA,TRBJ2-7,13,TGTGCCAGCAGCTTTGAGGGACTTTACGAGCAGTACTTC,CASSFEGLYEQYF
TRBV29-1,NA,NA,TRBJ2-1,10,TGCAGCGTTAGTAACAATGAGCAGTTCTTC,CSVSNNEQFF
TRBV30,many,TRBD2,TRBJ2-3,15,TGTGCCTGGGACCATGCAGCGGGAAGCACAGATACGCAGTATTTT,CAWDHAAGSTDTQYF
TRBV3-1,many,TRBD2,TRBJ2-3,14,TGTGCCAGCAGCCCCGCACTAGCGTCGGATACGCAGTATTTT,CASSPALASDTQYF
TRBV19,few,NA,TRBJ2-1,15,TGTGCCACCCACAAAGGGGCGGGCCCCTACAATGAGCAGTTCTTC,CATHKGAGPYNEQFF
TRBV2,many,NA,TRBJ2-7,15,TGTGCCAGCACCGCGGACAGCGGGGACTCCTACGAGCAGTACTTC,CASTADSGDSYEQYF
TRBV6-5,many,NA,TRBJ2-3,16,TGTGCCAGCAGTTACGATCGTGGCAGGGGCGCAGATACGCAGTATTTT,CASSYDRGRGADTQYF
TRBV11-3,many,NA,TRBJ1-2,14,TGTGCCAGCAGCAACTTACTCGGAGGATATGGCTACACCTTC,CASSNLLGGYGYTF
TRBV3-1,many,TRBD2,TRBJ2-5,16,TGTGCCAGCAGCCCGGGACTAGCGGGGAGACAAGAGACCCAGTACTTC,CASSPGLAGRQETQYF
TRBV20-1,many,NA,TRBJ2-3,15,TGCAGTGCTAGAGATTTGGGCCGGGGCTCAGATACGCAGTATTTT,CSARDLGRGSDTQYF
TRBV3-1,many,NA,TRBJ2-1,13,TGTGCCAGCAGCCACATGGGGTACAATGAGCAGTTCTTC,CASSHMGYNEQFF
TRBV12-3/TRBV12-4,many,TRBD1,TRBJ2-5,16,TGTGCCAGCAGGATCCTCACAGGGGGCTCTCGTGAGACCCAGTACTTC,CASRILTGGSRETQYF
TRBV27,NA,NA,TRBJ2-1,17,TGTGCCAGCAGTTTATCGTCATCGGGAGTGCGTGGGGGTGAGCAGTTCTTC,CASSLSSSGVRGGEQFF
TRBV20-1,few,TRBD1,TRBJ1-5,13,TGCAGTGGGTCGGACAGGGGGCCCCAGTCCCAGCATTTT,CSGSDRGPQSQHF
TRBV28,NA,NA,TRBJ1-6,15,TGTGCCAGCAGTCAGACCGGGACCGGGAATTCACCCCTCCACTTT,CASSQTGTGNSPLHF
TRBV7-9,many,TRBD2,TRBJ2-1,16,TGTGCCAGCAGATCTATTAGCGGGAGGGCCAAGAATGAGCAGTTCTTC,CASRSISGRAKNEQFF
TRBV6-1,few,TRBD1,TRBJ1-5,17,TGTGCCAGCAGTAGACGCATGGGACAGGGAGATAATCAGCCCCAGCATTTT,CASSRRMGQGDNQPQHF
TRBV24-1,NA,TRBD1,TRBJ2-6,16,TGTGCCACCAGTGAACCACAGGGGTACGGGGCCAACGTCCTGACTTTC,CATSEPQGYGANVLTF
TRBV6-2/TRBV6-3,many,NA,TRBJ1-5,15,TGTGCCAGCAGTTACTCGCGAGGGGCTCATCAGCCCCAGCATTTT,CASSYSRGAHQPQHF
TRBV28,few,NA,TRBJ2-1,14,TGTGCCAGCAGTTTCGCGCTAGAAGCGAGTGAGCAGTTCTTC,CASSFALEASEQFF
TRBV3-1,few,NA,TRBJ2-1,17,TGTGCCAGCAGTTACTCGATCGCGGAGAGCTCCTACAATGAGCAGTTCTTC,CASSYSIAESSYNEQFF
TRBV28,NA,TRBD1,TRBJ1-1,15,TGTGCCAGCAGTTTAGCGGCAGGGGGTCGGACTGAAGCTTTCTTT,CASSLAAGGRTEAFF
TRBV6-1,NA,TRBD1,TRBJ1-1,14,TGTGCCAGCAGCGAGGGACAGGGTTGGGGTGAAGCTTTCTTT,CASSEGQGWGEAFF
TRBV6-1,many,NA,TRBJ1-5,16,TGTGCCAGCAGTTCAGGGTGGGAATTGGGGAATCAGCCCCAGCATTTT,CASSSGWELGNQPQHF
TRBV14,few,NA,TRBJ2-1,15,TGTGCCAGCAGCTCCGTCGGAGGGTCCTACAATGAGCAGTTCTTC,CASSSVGGSYNEQFF
TRBV6-2/TRBV6-3,many,TRBD1,TRBJ2-3,15,TGTGCCAGCACCGACCTAGTGGACAGGGCAGATACGCAGTATTTT,CASTDLVDRADTQYF
TRBV5-1,few,TRBD2,TRBJ2-5,15,TGCGCCAGCAGCTCCAACTCACTAGCGGGGGCGCTCCAGTACTTC,CASSSNSLAGALQYF
TRBV2,few,NA,TRBJ2-7,17,TGTGCCAGCAGTGAAGCTTCGGGCTCAGCTCAGGTCCACGAGCAGTACTTC,CASSEASGSAQVHEQYF
TRBV7-6,few,NA,TRBJ1-3,14,TGTGCCAGCAGCACCTGGGACGGAGGAAACACCATATATTTT,CASSTWDGGNTIYF